This T cell receptor (beta chain) appears in the sequencing data of a study of shared clonotypes between healthy human individuals. Produced via immunoSEQ multiplex PCR; TCRdb's table is partial and in-frame only. This table holds about 1 million clones, around 74% found once. The V segment lost 8 bases and the J segment 5 bases; nucleotides outside the gene matches: 14. The CDR3 has 15 residues. CDR1 MDHEN and CDR2 SYDVKM come from the germline V gene. Material for sequencing was memory CD4+ T cells sorted from blood. The subset was: CD45RA-negative fraction. The genes are TRBV28 and TRBJ2-5; 7 positions match TRBD2. The TCR was taken from a man aged 18-30 years in good health. As DNA, the CDR3 is TGTGCCAGCTACTCAGGGACTACCGGCCGGGAGACCCAGTACTTC. Amino acid sequence: CASYSGTTGRETQYF.